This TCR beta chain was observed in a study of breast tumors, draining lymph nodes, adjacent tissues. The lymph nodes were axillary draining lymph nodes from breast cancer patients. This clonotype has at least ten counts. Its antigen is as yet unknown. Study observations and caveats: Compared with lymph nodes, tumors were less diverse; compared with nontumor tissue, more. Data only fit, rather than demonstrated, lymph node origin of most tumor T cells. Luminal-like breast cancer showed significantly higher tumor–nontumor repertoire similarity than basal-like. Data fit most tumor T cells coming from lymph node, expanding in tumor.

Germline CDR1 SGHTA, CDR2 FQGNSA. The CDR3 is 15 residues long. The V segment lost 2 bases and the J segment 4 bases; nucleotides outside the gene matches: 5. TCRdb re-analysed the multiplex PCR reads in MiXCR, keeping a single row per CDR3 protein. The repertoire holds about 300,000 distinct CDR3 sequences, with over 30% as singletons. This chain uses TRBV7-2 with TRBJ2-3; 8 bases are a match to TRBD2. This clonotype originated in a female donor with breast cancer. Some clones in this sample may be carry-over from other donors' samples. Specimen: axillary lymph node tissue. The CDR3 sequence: CASSLSGSGADTQYF. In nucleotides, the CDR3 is TGTGCCAGCAGCTTAAGCGGGAGTGGGGCAGATACGCAGTATTTT.